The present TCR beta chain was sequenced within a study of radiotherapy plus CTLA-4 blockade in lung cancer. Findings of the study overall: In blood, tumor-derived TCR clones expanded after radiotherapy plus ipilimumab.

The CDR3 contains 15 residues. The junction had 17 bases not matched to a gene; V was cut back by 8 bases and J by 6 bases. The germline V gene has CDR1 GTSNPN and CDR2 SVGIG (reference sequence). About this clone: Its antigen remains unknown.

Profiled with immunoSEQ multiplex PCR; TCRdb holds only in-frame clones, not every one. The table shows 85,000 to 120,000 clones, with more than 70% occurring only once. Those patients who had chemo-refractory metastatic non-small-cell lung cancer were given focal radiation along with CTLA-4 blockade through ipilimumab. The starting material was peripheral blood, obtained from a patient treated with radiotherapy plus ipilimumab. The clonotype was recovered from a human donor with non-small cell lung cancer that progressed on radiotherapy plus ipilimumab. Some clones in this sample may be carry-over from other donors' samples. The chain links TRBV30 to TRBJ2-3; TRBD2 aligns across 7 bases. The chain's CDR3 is CARTSRGGPTDTQYF. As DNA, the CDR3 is TGTGCCCGGACTTCTCGCGGGGGTCCTACGGATACGCAGTATTTT.